This TCR beta chain appears in the sequencing data of a study of shared clonotypes between healthy human individuals. Study-wide points: Donor scarcity curtailed the genetic and exposure-history diversity represented herein. Four donors held approximately 4.5% of naive CD4 clonotypes in common.

In its sample, this clone was seen once. The antigen is undetermined. The test was conducted at deep level. The method was immunoSEQ multiplex PCR; TCRdb's version includes in-frame clones alone and lacks a portion of them. The data contain some 2,500,000 clones, roughly 92% of them seen just once; the ten biggest clones take up about 0.36%. The CDR3 totals 16 residues. Germline loops: CDR1 SGHNT, CDR2 YYREEE (reference sequence). The V and J ends lost 3 bases and 2 bases, in that order; junction bases with no gene match: 5. This TCR derives from a man aged 18 to 30 in good health. Some clones in this sample may be carry-over from other donors' samples. The chain joins TRBV5-4 to TRBJ2-1; TRBD1 matches 10 bases. The sequencing sample was made of naive CD4+ T cells from PBMCs. Subset of the sample: CD45RA+ positively selected. The CDR3 region is CASSSRTGGAYNEQFF. CDR3 DNA sequence: TGTGCCAGCAGCTCCAGGACAGGGGGGGCCTACAATGAGCAGTTCTTC. Combining the CDR3 with reference TRBV5-4 and TRBJ2-1 gives the whole variable domain ETGVTQSPTHLIKTRGQQVTLRCSSQSGHNTVSWYQQALGQGPQFIFQYYREEENGRGNFPPRFSGLQFPNYSSELNVNALELDDSALYLCASSSRTGGAYNEQFFGPGTRLTVL.